This is a list of T cell receptor beta chains from one sample in a study of tumor and adjacent non-tumor tissue in lung cancer. TCRdb independently ran MiXCR on the multiplex PCR reads; one entry per CDR3 protein. The repertoire consists of about 90,000 distinct CDR3 sequences, with more than 65% occurring once and the leading ten covering around a fifth. Sequencing was carried out using distant non-tumor lung tissue. The receptors were gathered from a woman in her 50s with non-small cell lung cancer. Each CDR3 is given with its conserved first and last residue. Each record gives: clone size, D gene, J gene, V gene, CDR3 protein, CDR3 DNA. The D gene is left open where the match is weak. Clone size is shown for a subset of rows, as once, few, many or a class of expanded clone.

-,-,TRBJ2-1,TRBV4-1,CASSPAPEGDEQLF,TGCGCCAGTAGCCCGGCGCCGGAGGGAGATGAGCAGCTCTTC
few,-,TRBJ2-1,TRBV4-1,CAGSQAVRAEQSF,TGCGCCGGCAGCCAAGCGGTACGCGCTGAGCAGTCCTTC
-,-,TRBJ2-3,TRBV5-1,CASRLLGPDAQYF,TGCGCCAGCCGACTGCTCGGTCCAGATGCGCAGTATTTT
-,-,TRBJ2-1,TRBV6-4,CASSGRGAYNEQFF,TGTGCCAGCAGTGGTAGGGGAGCCTACAATGAGCAGTTCTTC
-,-,TRBJ2-1,TRBV9,CASSAGPNYNEQFF,TGTGCCAGCAGCGCCGGTCCCAACTACAATGAGCAGTTCTTC
many,-,TRBJ2-2,TRBV19,CASTLDRNTGELFF,TGTGCCAGTACCCTGGACCGAAACACCGGGGAGCTGTTTTTT
once,TRBD2,TRBJ2-7,TRBV10-3,CGISEGSSGSYEQYF,TGTGGCATCAGTGAGGGTTCTAGCGGCTCCTACGAGCAATACTTC
-,-,TRBJ2-1,TRBV11-2,CDSSLGATNEQFF,TGTGACAGCAGCTTAGGGGCGACCAATGAGCAGTTCTTC
-,TRBD1,TRBJ1-4,TRBV5-4,CASNLDRGSEKLSF,TGTGCCAGCAACTTGGACAGGGGGAGTGAAAAGCTGTCTTTT
-,-,TRBJ2-1,TRBV9,CASSAWGLDNEQFF,TGTGCCAGCAGCGCGTGGGGACTCGACAATGAGCAGTTCTTC
-,TRBD2,TRBJ2-1,TRBV29-1,CSVAGRDYSEQLF,TGCAGCGTTGCTGGCAGGGACTACAGTGAGCAGCTCTTC
-,-,TRBJ2-3,TRBV29-1,CSVVYQVPEADTQYF,TGCAGCGTCGTATACCAGGTGCCCGAGGCAGATACGCAGTATTTT
-,-,TRBJ2-3,TRBV6-1,CASRAGSGDTQYF,TGTGCCAGCCGGGCAGGGTCGGGGGATACGCAATATTTT
-,-,TRBJ2-3,TRBV10-3,CAISRGRSEDTHYF,TGTGCCATCAGTCGTGGACGGTCGGAGGATACGCACTATTTT
-,-,TRBJ2-2,TRBV4-1,CASSQGLAVAIGELFF,TGCGCCAGCAGCCAGGGATTAGCGGTAGCGATCGGGGAGCTGTTTTTT
-,-,TRBJ2-1,TRBV6-1,CASSGTWEAGLEQFF,TGTGCCAGCAGTGGAACGTGGGAGGCGGGGCTTGAGCAGTTCTTC
-,-,TRBJ2-1,TRBV12-3/TRBV12-4,CVGSSPGRGFNEQFF,TGTGTCGGCAGTTCCCCGGGACGGGGATTTAATGAGCAGTTCTTC
few,-,TRBJ2-2,TRBV11-3,CASSPAGELFF,TGTGCCAGCAGCCCCGCCGGGGAGCTGTTTTTT
-,TRBD2,TRBJ2-1,TRBV11-1,CASNTGTSGDNEQFF,TGTGCCAGCAACACCGGGACTAGCGGCGACAATGAACAGTTCTTC
few,-,TRBJ1-5,TRBV4-1,CASNQVPGSNQPHHF,TGCGCCAGCAACCAAGTACCTGGAAGTAATCAGCCCCATCATTTT
many,-,TRBJ2-1,TRBV6-4,CASSEAPGGNEQFF,TGTGCCAGCAGTGAGGCCCCCGGGGGCAATGAGCAGTTCTTC
once,-,TRBJ1-5,TRBV6-4,CARSEESNQPQHF,TGTGCCAGGAGTGAGGAGAGCAATCAGCCCCAGCATTTT
-,TRBD1,TRBJ2-7,TRBV20-1,CSARTSGGADYEQYF,TGCAGTGCCAGGACCTCAGGGGGCGCGGACTACGAGCAATACTTC